This paragraph covers one TCR beta chain sequence. Its antigen is currently not known. It has no much larger one-base neighbor in the sample; base qualities were not kept. The record originates from a study of blood T cell repertoires in COVID-19 (dated by TCRdb to about 2020). For context, the study as a whole: Samples covering the acute and convalescent phases of COVID-19 were provided by collaborators in the United States, Italy and Spain. The samples were drawn from the first 160 participants of the ongoing ImmuneRACE study and from 950 to 1,500 subjects provided by 6 global collaborators. The repertoires were made available in a free public database intended to serve as a resource for research on the immune response to SARS-CoV-2. The prospective study material was composed of cDNA or gDNA derived from T cells, B-cell-depleted T cells, or PBMCs. HLA class I and class II types, where available, came from metadata supplied by the sample provider rather than from assay-based typing. The sample metadata nearly always contained a de-identified subject ID, COVID-19 status, age in years and sex. The dataset comprised deeply sampled blood TCRbeta repertoires from subjects exposed to, actively infected with, or recovered from COVID-19. What the authors observed across the whole study: The quantity of clinical and demographic metadata differed by source and by participant and was supplied without curation.

TCRbeta CDR3 regions were amplified from genomic DNA using the immunoSEQ Assay, a bias-controlled multiplex PCR. The published analysis was carried out like this. The number of nucleated cells in each sample was estimated from the amplification of reference gene primers within the assay. To quantify the absolute abundance of each unique TCRbeta CDR3 rearrangement, sequence reads were collapsed and filtered. For each sample, productive Simpson clonality was calculated by taking the square root of Simpson's diversity index across productive rearrangements. TCRdb took over this immuneACCESS table, retaining in-frame rearrangements with V and J assigned. Such tables are incomplete; in checked studies, under half of the missing clones stem from an unresolved V gene, and the remainder is unexplained. The DNA was the basis for D and trimming; V, J and clone size are from that table. Here the sample has about 74,000 clones; about 80% occur a single time. Roughly a sixth of the sample lies in the top ten.

For CDR1 and CDR2, the germline V gene (reference sequence) lists LGHDT and YNNKEL. The CDR3 runs 15 amino acids, cysteine and phenylalanine included. The sequence is cut down to CDR3 DNA, 45 bases in frame from base 1. Here V drops 4 bases and J drops 4 bases, and the junction holds 9 bases not matched to any gene. Whole blood was collected in K2EDTA tubes by collaborating institutions according to the institutions' own protocols. For TCRbeta analysis, collaborators shipped samples as frozen whole blood, isolated PBMCs, or DNA extracted from either of those sample types. Sequenced: peripheral blood. The sequence is built from TRBV3-1 (or the pseudogene TRBV3-2) and TRBJ1-2; the junction holds 7 bases that match TRBD1. The receptor was derived from a human donor in a cohort sampled during active COVID-19. At the DNA level, the sequence is TGTGCCAGCAGCCCCAGGGGGGCCCGGGCCTATGGCTACACCTTC. Translated, this gives CASSPRGARAYGYTF.